Following are 24 T cell receptor beta chains from one sample sequenced in a study of early T cells in non-severe SARS-CoV-2 infection. TCRdb used MiXCR to reprocess the 5' RACE reads, holding one entry per CDR3 protein. The sample consists of 45,000 to 70,000 distinct CDR3 sequences, 9.5% to 13% of them appearing once. The sample comprised whole blood. The source of these receptors is an adult who was a healthcare worker with PCR-confirmed SARS-CoV-2 infection or an uninfected control (not recorded which).

The V call is TRBV19, the J call TRBJ2-4; maybe TRBD2 (6 bases). Germline-derived CDR1 and CDR2 are LNHDA and SQIVND (reference sequence). This CDR3 is built from 11 residues. V was pared by 5 bases and J by 7 bases, with 6 bases between. This CDR3 reads CASSRGNIQYF. CDR3 sequence (DNA): TGTGCCAGTAGTCGGGGGAACATTCAGTACTTC.

Only a few counts were recorded for this clonotype. The chain couples TRBV18 to TRBJ1-1, with D maybe TRBD1 (6 bases). The germline CDR1 and CDR2 sequences are KGHSH and LQKENI. The CDR3 loop spans 15 amino acids. Trimming removed 3 bases from V and 3 bases from J, with 14 bases in between. The CDR3 DNA is TGTGCCAGCTCACCGACGGGACACCGGGACACTGAAGCTTTCTTT. Translated, it gives CASSPTGHRDTEAFF.

The chain combines TRBV5-6 with TRBJ2-3, with 7 bases fitting TRBD1. The germline CDR1 and CDR2 sequences are SGHDT and YYEEEE. The CDR3 sequence is 14 residues long. The J segment lost 6 bases and the V segment lost 5 bases, leaving 9 bases of the junction unmatched. CDR3 loop: CASSTGPDRDTQYF. DNA for the CDR3: TGTGCCAGCAGTACCGGGCCGGACAGGGATACGCAGTATTTT.

The chain uses TRBV5-6 and TRBJ1-1, with D perhaps matching TRBD1 (6 bases). CDR3 size: 15 residues. V lost 4 bases and J lost 0, with 13 bases in between. The germline CDR1 and CDR2 sequences are SGHDT and YYEEEE. CDR3 sequence: CASSQRTAMNTEAFF. The CDR3, as DNA: TGTGCCAGCAGCCAAAGGACAGCGATGAACACTGAAGCTTTCTTT.

This clonotype was recorded at least ten times. This chain links TRBV4-1 with TRBJ2-7; D is uncertain. Germline V CDR1 and CDR2: MGHRA, YSYEKL. V gave up 1 base and J gave up 4 bases, with 8 bases separating them. This CDR3 spans 13 amino acids. CDR3 loop: CASSQGDTYEQYF. The CDR3 nucleotides are TGCGCCAGCAGCCAAGGAGACACTTACGAGCAGTACTTC.

The rearrangement joins TRBV15 to TRBJ1-1; no firm D call. This CDR3 has 14 amino acids. Per germline, CDR1 LNHNV and CDR2 YYDKDF (reference sequence). V was clipped by 0 bases and J by 9 bases, with 14 bases between them. This chain's CDR3 is CATSRDSSGDQAFF. CDR3 sequence (DNA): TGTGCCACCAGCAGAGATTCCTCAGGAGACCAAGCTTTCTTT.

This clonotype occurred a few times. This sequence joins TRBV29-1 and TRBJ2-1; no clear D gene. Per the germline V gene, CDR1 is SQVTM and CDR2 is ANQGSEA. Trimming removed 2 bases from V and 2 bases from J, with 4 bases in between. The CDR3 consists of 12 residues. CDR3 protein: CSVELAYNEQFF. The CDR3 nucleotides are TGCAGCGTTGAATTAGCCTACAATGAGCAGTTCTTC.

This clonotype was observed many times. The V gene is TRBV5-1, the J gene TRBJ2-3, with TRBD1 as a possible D gene (6 bases). Trimming shortened V by 5 bases and J by 4 bases, and 14 bases separated the two germline ends. Per germline, CDR1 SGHRS and CDR2 YFSETQ. This CDR3 region has 14 residues. In DNA form, the CDR3 reads TGCGCCAGCAGTTCCCGGACAGAGTCAGATACGCAGTATTTT. As protein: CASSSRTESDTQYF.

This rearrangement joins TRBV15 to TRBJ2-7, with TRBD1 identical over 9 bases. CDR3 length: 14 amino acids. Per germline, CDR1 LNHNV and CDR2 YYDKDF (reference sequence). Germline trimming cut 3 bases from V and 4 bases from J; bases unmatched to any gene: 4. The CDR3 DNA follows: TGTGCCACCAGCAGGGACAGGGGACCTTACGAGCAGTACTTC. This encodes CATSRDRGPYEQYF.

There are many counts of this clonotype. This sequence joins TRBV29-1 and TRBJ2-7; D is perhaps TRBD1 (7 bases). Germline CDR1 SQVTM, CDR2 ANQGSEA. V shed 6 bases and J shed 4 bases, with 16 bases lying between them. The CDR3 sequence is 13 residues long. This chain's CDR3 is CSVNRGGGYEQYF. The CDR3, as DNA: TGCAGCGTGAACAGGGGCGGAGGGTACGAGCAGTACTTC.

This clonotype has a handful of counts. The chain carries TRBV6-6 and TRBJ2-7, with D perhaps TRBD1 or TRBD2 (5 bases each). The CDR3 sequence is 16 residues long. Germline-derived CDR1 and CDR2 are MNHNY and SVGAGI (reference sequence). The ends were cut back, 2 bases at V and 2 bases at J, with 16 bases in the middle. CDR3 sequence: CASSYTYGARPYEQYF. As DNA, the CDR3 is TGTGCCAGCAGTTACACCTACGGGGCTAGGCCCTACGAGCAGTACTTC.

This clonotype has just a few counts. V gene TRBV9 combines with J gene TRBJ1-1; D gene uncertain. CDR1 and CDR2 (germline): SGDLS, YYNGEE. This CDR3 spans 13 amino acids. The ends were cut back, 2 bases at V and 4 bases at J, with 9 bases in the middle. The CDR3: CASSVVSTTEAFF. As DNA, the CDR3 is TGTGCCAGCAGCGTCGTGTCGACCACTGAAGCTTTCTTT.

This clonotype has a count of ten or more. This chain connects TRBV29-1 to TRBJ1-5; unclear D gene. The CDR3 totals 14 residues. Germline CDR1 reads SQVTM; CDR2 reads ANQGSEA. The V end lost 6 bases, the J end lost 6 bases, and 18 bases lay between the germline ends. The CDR3 DNA follows: TGCAGCGTGCATTGTGACGGCAGTGGTCAGCCCCAGCATTTT. As protein: CSVHCDGSGQPQHF.

The chain combines TRBV3-1 with TRBJ1-1, with D maybe TRBD1 (5 bases). The V gene lost 1 base and the J gene lost 5 bases, with 11 bases spanning the gap. Germline CDR1 is LGHDT and CDR2 is YNNKEL (reference sequence). This CDR3 has 14 amino acids. The CDR3 region has the DNA TGTGCCAGCAGCCAAGCAGGGTCTCGTACTGAAGCTTTCTTT. The encoded protein is CASSQAGSRTEAFF.

The table lists this clonotype with many counts. The chain is built from TRBV12-3 or TRBV12-4 and TRBJ1-1; no clear D gene. Between the trimmed V and J ends, which lost 7 bases and 6 bases, there was a span of 9 bases. CDR3 length: 11 residues. Here the CDR3 DNA reads TGTGCCAGCAAGGGAATGGCTGAAGCTTTCTTT. Translating it yields CASKGMAEAFF.

The chain uses TRBV20-1 and TRBJ1-3; D possibly corresponds to TRBD1 (6 bases). This CDR3 comprises 15 residues. Germline V gene lookup returns CDR1 DFQATT and CDR2 SNEGSKA (reference sequence). V shed 1 base and J shed 0 bases, with 10 bases lying between them. CDR3 DNA sequence: TGCAGTGCTAGAGGGGGGACAAACTCTGGAAACACCATATATTTT. Translated, it gives CSARGGTNSGNTIYF.

This clonotype was seen a handful of times. J is TRBJ2-7 and V is TRBV4-1, with 8 bases identical to TRBD1. In germline, CDR1 is MGHRA, CDR2 YSYEKL. CDR3 size: 17 residues. The V gene end was trimmed by 0 bases and the J gene end by 1 base; junction bases not matched to a gene: 8. CDR3 DNA sequence: TGCGCCAGCAGCCAAGAAGGGGGACAGGTGAATTCCTACGAGCAGTACTTC. Translating it yields CASSQEGGQVNSYEQYF.

The chain joins TRBV29-1 to TRBJ1-4; maybe TRBD1 (5 bases). Deletions cut 4 bases from V and 5 bases from J, with 8 bases between. The germline V gene encodes CDR1 SQVTM and CDR2 ANQGSEA. CDR3 size: 12 residues. The CDR3 loop reads CSVVSGNEKLFF. CDR3 coding DNA: TGCAGCGTTGTTTCAGGGAATGAAAAACTGTTTTTT.

In its sample, this clonotype was seen many times. J is TRBJ1-1 and V is TRBV2; no clear D. This CDR3 is 15 amino acids long. Trimming left V 6 bases short and J 0 bases short, with 14 bases between. The germline V gene has CDR1 SNHLY and CDR2 FYNNEI. CDR3 loop: CASSPDAVMNTEAFF. DNA of the CDR3: TGTGCCAGCAGCCCCGATGCGGTGATGAACACTGAAGCTTTCTTT.

The V and J genes are TRBV7-2 and TRBJ2-1, with unresolved D. Germline V lookup: CDR1 SGHTA, CDR2 FQGNSA. V was trimmed by 1 base and J by 0 bases, leaving 7 bases between them. This CDR3 is built from 15 residues. CDR3 sequence reads: CASSLGSFSYNEQFF. CDR3 bases: TGTGCCAGCAGCTTAGGCTCGTTCTCCTACAATGAGCAGTTCTTC.

A few counts support this clonotype. The chain has TRBV11-2 and TRBJ2-1; D is uncertain. The CDR3 totals 14 residues. The germline V and J ends were trimmed by 5 bases and 4 bases, with 12 bases remaining between them. Germline loops: CDR1 SGHAT, CDR2 FQNNGV. In nucleotides, the CDR3 is TGTGCCAGCAGCGATGGACCAGATTACAATGAGCAGTTCTTC. This sequence encodes CASSDGPDYNEQFF.

There are a few counts of this clonotype. CDR3 in DNA: TGTGCCAGCAGCTTAGTCCCCCTAGGACAGCCTACTGGAAACACCATATATTTT. It yields the protein CASSLVPLGQPTGNTIYF. The chain uses TRBV7-2 and TRBJ1-3; TRBD1 might be the D (6 bases). The ends were cut back, 1 base at V and 2 bases at J, with 18 bases in the middle. The CDR3 has 18 amino acids. Germline V lookup: CDR1 SGHTA, CDR2 FQGNSA. The full variable domain, completed using reference TRBV7-2 and TRBJ1-3, is GAGVSQSPSNKVTEKGKDVELRCDPISGHTALYWYRQSLGQGLEFLIYFQGNSAPDKSGLPSDRFSAERTGGSVSTLTIQRTQQEDSAVYLCASSLVPLGQPTGNTIYFGEGSWLTVV.

This clonotype came up many times. The V call is TRBV5-1, the J call TRBJ2-1; 11 bases line up with TRBD1. V was clipped by 5 bases and J by 6 bases; unmatched bases: 4. This CDR3 spans 14 amino acids. CDR1 is SGHRS and CDR2 is YFSETQ in the germline V gene. In DNA, the CDR3 is TGCGCCAGCAGGAGGACAGGGGGCGGCAATGAGCAGTTCTTC. Amino acid sequence: CASRRTGGGNEQFF.

This clonotype was detected ten times or more. The chain couples TRBV9 to TRBJ2-1; D uncertain. CDR1 is SGDLS and CDR2 is YYNGEE in the germline V gene. This CDR3 contains 15 residues. Trimming cost V 0 bases and J 8 bases, with 15 bases left between them. Written as DNA, the CDR3 is TGTGCCAGCAGCGTAGTTGGTAACCCTATGGATGAGCAGTTCTTC. Translation: CASSVVGNPMDEQFF.